The 20 T cell receptor beta chains reported below all come from one sample, sequenced in a study of blood T cell repertoires in COVID-19 (dated by TCRdb to about 2020). The library relied on the immunoSEQ multiplex PCR assay. What TCRdb holds here is the immuneACCESS table cut down to in-frame rearrangements. Part of the clones is not present; checked against another copy, under half of the missing clones reflect an unresolved V gene, and the others are unexplained. This sample lists about 190,000 clones; 90% were detected once. The ten largest account for around 0.63% of the sample. The sample consisted of peripheral blood. The source is a man aged 45-65 years with acute or convalescent COVID-19.

Regarding this clone: This specimen includes other DNA sequences encoding the same CDR3. The rearrangement uses TRBV5-1 and TRBJ2-3, with 10 bases matching TRBD2. The trim removed 0 bases at V and 4 bases at J, leaving 2 bases unmatched. CDR1 SGHRS and CDR2 YFSETQ come from the germline V gene. This CDR3 has 15 residues. CDR3 protein: CASSLGAGGADTQYF. The CDR3 nucleotides read TGCGCCAGCAGCTTGGGAGCGGGGGGGGCAGATACGCAGTATTTT.

The V call is TRBV9, the J call TRBJ2-2; 8 bases align to TRBD2. Looked up from germline, CDR1 is SGDLS and CDR2 is YYNGEE. There are 16 residues in the CDR3. V gave up 5 bases and J gave up 4 bases; unmatched junction bases: 10. The CDR3 nucleotides are TGTGCCAGCAGGGGTGGAGCGGGGGAGTTCACCGGGGAGCTGTTTTTT. Translated, it gives CASRGGAGEFTGELFF.

This chain uses TRBV9 with TRBJ2-1; TRBD2 might be the D (5 bases). CDR3 length equals 15 residues. Germline V CDR1 and CDR2: SGDLS, YYNGEE. V lost 0 bases to trimming and J lost 2 bases, with 9 bases between them. The CDR3 loop reads CASSVDGNPYNEQFF. The DNA for the CDR3 is TGTGCCAGCAGCGTAGACGGGAACCCCTACAATGAGCAGTTCTTC. Looking up the rest from reference TRBV9 and TRBJ2-1 gives the full variable domain: DSGVTQTPKHLITATGQRVTLRCSPRSGDLSVYWYQQSLDQGLQFLIQYYNGEERAKGNILERFSAQQFPDLHSELNLSSLELGDSALYFCASSVDGNPYNEQFFGPGTRLTVL.

This clone has more than one count but fewer than ten. This chain connects TRBV4-3 to TRBJ2-7; TRBD2 might be the D (6 bases). The CDR3 runs to 15 residues. Germline V CDR1 and CDR2: LGHNA, YSLEER. Trimming shortened V by 0 bases and J by 3 bases, and 12 bases separated the two germline ends. The CDR3 DNA sequence: TGCGCCAGCAGCCAAGACCTGGGGGGTGACTACGAGCAGTACGTC. This encodes CASSQDLGGDYEQYV.

This clone was seen just once. The chain couples TRBV11-1 to TRBJ2-3, with TRBD2 matching 10 bases. The junction had 7 bases not matched to a gene; V was cut back by 5 bases and J by 2 bases. Germline V gene lookup returns CDR1 SGHAT and CDR2 FQDESV (reference sequence). The CDR3 runs to 16 residues. In DNA form, the CDR3 reads TGTGCCAGCAGCACCCCTAGCGGGGGCTTCACAGATACGCAGTATTTT. Amino acids: CASSTPSGGFTDTQYF.

This rearrangement joins TRBV4-1 to TRBJ1-3; TRBD1 might be the D (6 bases). V lost 1 base and J 4 bases, leaving 14 bases between the germline ends. The CDR3 is made up of 16 amino acids. Germline V CDR1 and CDR2: MGHRA, YSYEKL. Written as DNA, the CDR3 is TGCGCCAGCAGCCAAGCTGGACAGTCTTGGGGAAACACCATATATTTT. Its translation: CASSQAGQSWGNTIYF.

This clone has only a few counts. The V gene is TRBV9, the J gene TRBJ1-3; TRBD1 aligns across 10 bases. With 4 bases clipped from V and 2 bases from J, the junction kept 3 bases outside the gene matches. Germline V gives CDR1 SGDLS, CDR2 YYNGEE. The CDR3 sequence is 15 residues long. The CDR3 region has the DNA TGTGCCAGCAGCCGACAGGGGGCGGCTGGAAACACCATATATTTT. Its translation: CASSRQGAAGNTIYF.

The gene calls are TRBV9 and TRBJ2-2; 9 nucleotides match TRBD2. Trimming at V came to 5 bases and at J to 4 bases, leaving 6 bases not matched to a gene. This CDR3 spans 15 amino acids. The germline CDR1 and CDR2 sequences are SGDLS and YYNGEE. The CDR3 region is CASSDLAGVTGELFF. The CDR3 region has the DNA TGTGCCAGCAGTGACTTAGCGGGGGTCACCGGGGAGCTGTTTTTT.

The chain is built from TRBV18 and TRBJ1-2, with TRBD1 identical over 9 bases. Germline trimming cut 0 bases from V and 3 bases from J; bases unmatched to any gene: 5. The CDR3 covers 16 residues. Per germline, CDR1 KGHSH and CDR2 LQKENI. The DNA of the CDR3 is TGTGCCAGCTCACCACCGAGGACAGGGGATCACTATGGCTACACCTTC. Residues: CASSPPRTGDHYGYTF.

The rearrangement joins TRBV19 to TRBJ2-1; 12 bases are a match to TRBD2. CDR3 size: 14 residues. V was pared by 7 bases and J by 6 bases, with 4 bases of the junction left unmatched. In germline, CDR1 is LNHDA, CDR2 SQIVND (reference sequence). CDR3 region: CASTGTSGSNEQFF. The CDR3, as DNA: TGTGCCAGTACCGGGACTAGCGGGTCCAATGAGCAGTTCTTC.

As DNA, the CDR3 is TGCAGCGTTTTCGGGGTGAACACTGAAGCTTTCTTT. Translating gives CSVFGVNTEAFF. This rearrangement joins TRBV29-1 to TRBJ1-1; no reliable D call. The CDR3 contains 12 residues. The V gene lost 5 bases and the J gene lost 0 bases, with 7 bases spanning the gap. Germline-derived CDR1 and CDR2 are SQVTM and ANQGSEA.

The chain recombines TRBV30 with TRBJ2-3, with D possibly TRBD1 on 5 matching bases. The CDR3 is made up of 12 amino acids. Trimming shortened V by 0 bases and J by 11 bases, and 12 bases separated the two germline ends. The germline gives CDR1 GTSNPN, CDR2 SVGIG (reference sequence). This CDR3 is CAWSVSGKGQYF. CDR3 in DNA: TGTGCCTGGAGTGTGTCAGGGAAAGGGCAGTATTTT. The entire variable domain, with the rest obtained from reference TRBV30 and TRBJ2-3, is as follows: SQTIHQWPATLVQPVGSPLSLECTVEGTSNPNLYWYRQAAGRGLQLLFYSVGIGQISSEVPQNLSASRPQDRQFILSSKKLLLSDSGFYLCAWSVSGKGQYFGPGTRLTVL.

The gene calls are TRBV5-8 and TRBJ2-2; no reliable D call. Trimming removed 4 bases from V and 0 bases from J, with 4 bases in between. Germline V gene data show CDR1 as SGHTS and CDR2 as YDEGEE. The CDR3 has 13 residues. CDR3 DNA: TGTGCCAGCAGCCACACGAACACCGGGGAGCTGTTTTTT. It translates to CASSHTNTGELFF.

The gene calls are TRBV30 and TRBJ1-2; D is unresolved. V was trimmed by 3 bases and J by 4 bases, leaving 18 bases between them. Germline assignment: CDR1 GTSNPN and CDR2 SVGIG (reference sequence). The length of the CDR3 is 15 residues. CDR3 sequence: CAWRALDMSFYGYTF. CDR3 nucleotide sequence: TGTGCCTGGAGAGCACTCGACATGTCCTTCTATGGCTACACCTTC.

This clone was detected only a few times. The genes are TRBV30 and TRBJ1-1; D is undetermined. Germline lookup yields CDR1 GTSNPN and CDR2 SVGIG (reference sequence). Trimming shortened V by 2 bases and J by 7 bases, and 11 bases separated the two germline ends. The CDR3 runs to 12 residues. The CDR3 DNA is TGTGCCTGGAGTCCACGAAGCGGTGAAGCTTTCTTT. This gives the protein CAWSPRSGEAFF.

The chain couples TRBV27 to TRBJ1-4; 9 bases fit TRBD1. V gave up 2 bases and J gave up 7 bases; unmatched junction bases: 8. Germline CDR1 is MNHEY and CDR2 is SMNVEV (reference sequence). The CDR3 loop spans 16 amino acids. The CDR3 DNA follows: TGTGCCAGCAGTTTAAGGGGACAGGGTCTTTTTGAAAAACTGTTTTTT. Its protein product is CASSLRGQGLFEKLFF. Drawing the rest from reference TRBV27 and TRBJ1-4, the complete variable domain is EAQVTQNPRYLITVTGKKLTVTCSQNMNHEYMSWYRQDPGLGLRQIYYSMNVEVTDKGDVPEGYKVSRKEKRNFPLILESPSPNQTSLYFCASSLRGQGLFEKLFFGSGTQLSVL.

This chain joins TRBV28 and TRBJ1-5; the match to TRBD1 covers 10 bases. This CDR3 region has 15 residues. Per the germline V gene, CDR1 is MDHEN and CDR2 is SYDVKM. With V trimmed by 5 bases and J by 5 bases, 6 bases remained unmatched. As DNA, the CDR3 is TGTGCCAGCAGTCCACGGACAGGGGGACATCAGCCCCAGCATTTT. Translating it yields CASSPRTGGHQPQHF.

The genes are TRBV4-2 and TRBJ1-5; D call uncertain. This CDR3 has 16 residues. The V gene lost 0 bases and the J gene lost 3 bases, with 12 bases spanning the gap. Germline loops: CDR1 LGHNA, CDR2 YNFKEQ. CDR3 nucleotides: TGTGCCAGCAGCCAAGAATTCCGTCTACTCAATCAGCCCCAGCATTTT. Protein product: CASSQEFRLLNQPQHF.

The V and J genes are TRBV2 and TRBJ1-2, with 9 bases that match TRBD1. The CDR3 has 15 amino acids. The trim removed 6 bases at V and 2 bases at J, leaving 7 bases unmatched. CDR1 is SNHLY, CDR2 FYNNEI, per germline. The CDR3 reads CASRVGQGGNYGYTF. Here the CDR3 DNA reads TGTGCCAGCAGGGTGGGACAGGGTGGCAACTATGGCTACACCTTC.

The rearrangement links TRBV24-1 to TRBJ2-2; a possible D gene is TRBD2 (7 bases). Germline V gene sequence: CDR1 KGHDR, CDR2 SFDVKD. The length of the CDR3 is 13 residues. The V gene lost 6 bases and the J gene lost 7 bases, with 11 bases spanning the gap. The CDR3 region is CATSWGGSGELFF. The CDR3, as DNA: TGTGCCACCAGTTGGGGGGGCAGCGGGGAGCTGTTTTTT.